What follows are 17 T cell receptor beta chains derived from one specimen sequenced in a study of T-cell reconstitution after alpha-beta-depleted transplantation in children. The TCRbeta library incorporated unique molecular identifiers. One entry per CDR3 protein results from TCRdb running MiXCR on the PCR reads. The table records 700,000 to 850,000 distinct CDR3 sequences, roughly 15% of them present only once. The sample consisted of PBMCs, mostly from graft donor cells, taken 360 days after TCRalphabeta/CD19-depleted stem cell transplant. The source of these receptors is a male patient between 10 and 17 years old who had a stem cell transplant for acute lymphoblastic leukemia, so the T cells may come from the graft donor.

This chain uses TRBV5-1 with TRBJ2-1; 9 bases line up with TRBD2. The CDR3 is made up of 14 amino acids. The junction had 2 bases not matched to a gene; V was cut back by 3 bases and J by 4 bases. CDR1 is SGHRS, CDR2 YFSETQ, per germline. This CDR3 reads CASSWAGGYNEQFF. DNA of the CDR3: TGCGCCAGCAGCTGGGCGGGAGGGTACAATGAGCAGTTCTTC.

Written as DNA, the CDR3 is TGTGCCAGCAGTTTACGGGGACGCGCTACCGGGGAGCTGTTTTTT. It codes for CASSLRGRATGELFF. This chain joins TRBV27 and TRBJ2-2; D might be TRBD1 or TRBD2, each matching 5 bases. CDR1 and CDR2 from the germline V gene are MNHEY and SMNVEV (reference sequence). The CDR3 spans 15 residues. Deletions cut 2 bases from V and 5 bases from J, with 12 bases between.

The table lists this clonotype with many counts. The CDR3 is CASSSRSTEAFF. The CDR3, as DNA: TGTGCCAGCAGTAGCCGGAGCACTGAAGCTTTCTTT. J is TRBJ1-1 and V is TRBV12-3 or TRBV12-4; D is uncertain. This CDR3 spans 12 amino acids. V dropped 5 bases and J dropped 4 bases, with 8 bases sitting between them.

This clonotype was counted only a few times. The chain uses TRBV6-1 and TRBJ2-3; TRBD2 aligns across 7 bases. The length of the CDR3 is 16 residues. The J segment lost 5 bases and the V segment lost 1 base, leaving 9 bases of the junction unmatched. Germline CDR1 reads MNHNS; CDR2 reads SASEGT. CDR3 nucleotide sequence: TGTGCCAGCAGTGAAGGTAGCGGCCAGCGGGAAGATACGCAGTATTTT. Its translation is CASSEGSGQREDTQYF.

The chain uses TRBV18 and TRBJ2-1; 15 positions agree with TRBD2. CDR1 and CDR2 (germline): KGHSH, LQKENI. Losses at the gene ends were 3 bases for V and 2 bases for J; bases not matched to a gene: 8. The CDR3 covers 19 residues. In DNA form, the CDR3 reads TGTGCCAGCTCACCTGGACTAGCGGGAGGGCCCACCGCCTACAATGAGCAGTTCTTC. It is translated as CASSPGLAGGPTAYNEQFF.

The chain links TRBV7-2 to TRBJ2-2; D not certain. Germline V CDR1 and CDR2: SGHTA, FQGNSA. The CDR3 has 14 amino acids. V dropped 5 bases and J dropped 7 bases, with 14 bases sitting between them. The CDR3 sequence: CASSRSKAHGELFF. The CDR3 DNA reads TGTGCCAGCAGCCGCAGCAAGGCGCACGGGGAGCTGTTTTTT.

This sequence joins TRBV10-2 and TRBJ2-3, with 9 bases aligning to TRBD1. Germline assignment: CDR1 WSHSY and CDR2 SAAADI. V dropped 3 bases and J dropped 3; count of bases not matched to a gene: 4. The CDR3 has 15 amino acids. CDR3 residues: CASSEGTGRTDTQYF. The DNA of the CDR3 is TGCGCCAGCAGTGAAGGGACAGGGAGGACAGATACGCAGTATTTT.

The J gene is TRBJ2-3, the V gene TRBV24-1, with TRBD1 as a possible D gene (5 bases). V was trimmed by 3 bases and J by 0 bases, leaving 18 bases between them. Germline V gene sequence: CDR1 KGHDR, CDR2 SFDVKD. The CDR3 runs 18 residues. The CDR3 loop is CATSDPPGLGPSTDTQYF. CDR3 coding DNA: TGTGCCACCAGTGATCCCCCCGGGCTGGGGCCTAGCACAGATACGCAGTATTTT.

This chain links TRBV5-6 with TRBJ1-1; D is uncertain. The CDR3 covers 15 residues. From germline, CDR1 is SGHDT and CDR2 YYEEEE. The V end was cut by 4 bases, the J end by 5 bases, with 18 bases between. CDR3 DNA sequence: TGTGCCAGCAGCCCAACCCCTTACCGAGTTACTGAAGCTTTCTTT. Amino acids: CASSPTPYRVTEAFF.

This clonotype was recorded a few times. V usage is TRBV15 and J usage is TRBJ2-1, with 13 bases lining up with TRBD2. The germline gives CDR1 LNHNV, CDR2 YYDKDF (reference sequence). The CDR3 covers 17 residues. Germline trimming cut 5 bases from V and 7 bases from J; bases unmatched to any gene: 11. CDR3 sequence reads: CATSRGLAGAPENEQFF. The DNA of the CDR3 is TGTGCCACCAGCCGCGGACTAGCGGGAGCCCCTGAGAATGAGCAGTTCTTC. The whole variable domain, remainder taken from reference TRBV15 and TRBJ2-1, is DAMVIQNPRYQVTQFGKPVTLSCSQTLNHNVMYWYQQKSSQAPKLLFHYYDKDFNNEADTPDNFQSRRPNTSFCFLDIRSPGLGDTAMYLCATSRGLAGAPENEQFFGPGTRLTVL.

This chain joins TRBV5-1 and TRBJ2-7, with D perhaps assigned TRBD1 or TRBD2 (5 bases each). The V gene's germline CDR1 is SGHRS and CDR2 YFSETQ. The CDR3 spans 13 residues. Deletions cut 4 bases from V and 3 bases from J, with 11 bases between. The CDR3 region has the DNA TGCGCCAGCAGCATCCGGGACGGCTACGAGCAGTACTTC. Translated: CASSIRDGYEQYF. Together with reference TRBV5-1 and TRBJ2-7, the CDR3 gives the full variable domain: KAGVTQTPRYLIKTRGQQVTLSCSPISGHRSVSWYQQTPGQGLQFLFEYFSETQRNKGNFPGRFSGRQFSNSRSEMNVSTLELGDSALYLCASSIRDGYEQYFGPGTRLTVT.

Comment on this clonotype: A much larger clone differs from this one at a single base, so this may be a read error. V gene TRBV4-1 combines with J gene TRBJ2-5; 7 bases agree with TRBD2. Germline V gene lookup returns CDR1 MGHRA and CDR2 YSYEKL. This CDR3 is 14 amino acids long. J lost 5 bases, V lost 3 bases, and 6 bases had no gene match. The DNA of the CDR3 is TGCGCCAGCAGCCATGTGAGGGGAGGGGAGACCCAGTACTTC. This gives the protein CASSHVRGGETQYF.

This clonotype was seen a handful of times. This chain joins TRBV2 and TRBJ2-5, with D perhaps matching TRBD1 or TRBD2 (5 bases each). There are 15 residues in the CDR3. Trimming took 3 bases from V and 5 from J, leaving 16 bases between them. Germline CDR1 reads SNHLY; CDR2 reads FYNNEI. CDR3: CASSDKETEGETQYF. Here the CDR3 DNA reads TGTGCCAGCAGTGATAAGGAGACTGAGGGGGAGACCCAGTACTTC. The entire variable domain, with the rest obtained from reference TRBV2 and TRBJ2-5, is as follows: EPEVTQTPSHQVTQMGQEVILRCVPISNHLYFYWYRQILGQKVEFLVSFYNNEISEKSEIFDDQFSVERPDGSNFTLKIRSTKLEDSAMYFCASSDKETEGETQYFGPGTRLLVL.

The sample holds many counts of this clonotype. The chain uses TRBV11-2 and TRBJ1-1, with unresolved D. CDR3 length: 13 residues. Per the germline V gene, CDR1 is SGHAT and CDR2 is FQNNGV. Trimming shortened V by 2 bases and J by 6 bases, and 10 bases separated the two germline ends. CDR3 DNA sequence: TGTGCCAGCAGCTTAATGAGGCGCTCTGAAGCTTTCTTT. The encoded protein is CASSLMRRSEAFF.

This clonotype was detected ten times or more. V and J are TRBV12-3 or TRBV12-4 and TRBJ2-1; D gene ambiguous. The V and J ends lost 2 bases and 2 bases respectively, with 7 bases between them. The CDR3 loop spans 14 amino acids. The CDR3 reads CASSLSRTYNEQFF. The CDR3 bases are TGTGCCAGCAGTTTATCCAGGACCTACAATGAGCAGTTCTTC.

This sequence joins TRBV2 and TRBJ2-1; D not resolved. Trimming stripped 3 bases from V and 2 bases from J, with 11 bases between. This CDR3 has 15 amino acids. Germline V lookup: CDR1 SNHLY, CDR2 FYNNEI. This CDR3 is CASSDRSRPYNEQFF. The CDR3 DNA is TGTGCCAGCAGTGATAGGAGTCGTCCCTACAATGAGCAGTTCTTC.

This chain links TRBV12-3 or TRBV12-4 with TRBJ2-2; D could derive from TRBD1 or TRBD2 (5 bases each). The CDR3 is made up of 13 amino acids. V was trimmed by 11 bases and J by 0 bases, leaving 10 bases between them. The CDR3 DNA reads TGTGCCGTGGGGGAGCCGAACACCGGGGAGCTGTTTTTT. This translates into CAVGEPNTGELFF.